These T cell receptor beta chains were read from a single sample in a study of early T cells in non-severe SARS-CoV-2 infection. A single record per CDR3 protein comes from TCRdb applying MiXCR to the 5' RACE reads. Of about 110,000 distinct CDR3 sequences listed, roughly 12% are singletons. The sequenced material came from whole blood. The receptors shown here come from an adult who was a healthcare worker with PCR-confirmed SARS-CoV-2 infection or an uninfected control (not recorded which). Each CDR3 is given with its conserved first and last residue. Each record gives: V gene, J gene, clone size, D gene, CDR3 DNA, CDR3 protein. A D gene is named only where the DNA matches it firmly. The size entry is marked missing in some rows and otherwise reads once, few, many or a size class.

V gene: TRBV20-1
J gene: TRBJ2-3
clone size: .
D gene: .
CDR3 DNA: TGCAGTGCGAGACTCCCCAATGCAGATACGCAGTATTTT
CDR3 protein: CSARLPNADTQYF

V gene: TRBV7-8
J gene: TRBJ1-1
clone size: few
D gene: .
CDR3 DNA: TGTGCCAGCAGCTTAGCGGACACGATCAGGGGCGCTGAAGCTTTCTTT
CDR3 protein: CASSLADTIRGAEAFF

V gene: TRBV3-1
J gene: TRBJ1-6
clone size: many
D gene: .
CDR3 DNA: TGTGCCAGCAGCCTCCAACCTTCAGGGGTGGGTTCACCCCTCCACTTT
CDR3 protein: CASSLQPSGVGSPLHF

V gene: TRBV6-6
J gene: TRBJ2-1
clone size: .
D gene: .
CDR3 DNA: TGTGCCAGCAGGGAGGGGAGCTCCTACAATGAGCAGTTCTTC
CDR3 protein: CASREGSSYNEQFF

V gene: TRBV11-3
J gene: TRBJ2-1
clone size: few
D gene: .
CDR3 DNA: TGTGCCAGCAGCACTCCGGGGCGGGGATCAAAATACAATGAGCAGTTCTTC
CDR3 protein: CASSTPGRGSKYNEQFF

V gene: TRBV5-6
J gene: TRBJ1-3
clone size: many
D gene: TRBD1
CDR3 DNA: TGTGCCAGCAGCTCGGAGACAGGGATCTCTGGAAACACCATATATTTT
CDR3 protein: CASSSETGISGNTIYF

V gene: TRBV27
J gene: TRBJ1-2
clone size: many
D gene: .
CDR3 DNA: TGTGCCAGCAGTTTTAGATGGTCCTATGGCTACACCTTC
CDR3 protein: CASSFRWSYGYTF

V gene: TRBV9
J gene: TRBJ2-1
clone size: .
D gene: .
CDR3 DNA: TGTGCCAGCAGCTCACCACAGGGAAATGAGCAGTTCTTC
CDR3 protein: CASSSPQGNEQFF

V gene: TRBV6-1
J gene: TRBJ2-3
clone size: many
D gene: TRBD2
CDR3 DNA: TGTGCCAGCAGTTTACTAGCGTCAAGCACAGATACGCAGTATTTT
CDR3 protein: CASSLLASSTDTQYF

V gene: TRBV29-1
J gene: TRBJ1-4
clone size: .
D gene: .
CDR3 DNA: TGCAGCCCCGAAAGGGAAAAACTGTTTTTT
CDR3 protein: CSPEREKLFF

V gene: TRBV5-1
J gene: TRBJ2-3
clone size: many
D gene: TRBD2
CDR3 DNA: TGCGCCAGCAGCTCCGGACTAGCGGGGGGAAGCACAGATACGCAGTATTTT
CDR3 protein: CASSSGLAGGSTDTQYF

V gene: TRBV5-6
J gene: TRBJ2-1
clone size: .
D gene: TRBD1
CDR3 DNA: TGTGCCAGCCAAACCGGGACAGCAATTCGATACAATGAGCAGTTCTTC
CDR3 protein: CASQTGTAIRYNEQFF

V gene: TRBV24-1
J gene: TRBJ2-2
clone size: few
D gene: TRBD1
CDR3 DNA: TGTGCCACCAGCCAGACAGGGGGCGGTCGGAACACCGGGGAGCTGTTTTTT
CDR3 protein: CATSQTGGGRNTGELFF

V gene: TRBV27
J gene: TRBJ1-6
clone size: few
D gene: .
CDR3 DNA: TGTGCCAGCAGTTTAGTGGCAGCCAGCTATAATTCACCCCTCCACTTT
CDR3 protein: CASSLVAASYNSPLHF

V gene: TRBV12-3/TRBV12-4
J gene: TRBJ2-2
clone size: few
D gene: TRBD2
CDR3 DNA: TGTGCCAGCACCTCTAGCGGGAGCCACACCGGGGAGCTGTTTTTT
CDR3 protein: CASTSSGSHTGELFF

V gene: TRBV2
J gene: TRBJ1-3
clone size: many
D gene: .
CDR3 DNA: TGTGCCAGCAGCTATGGAAACACCATATATTTT
CDR3 protein: CASSYGNTIYF

V gene: TRBV12-3/TRBV12-4
J gene: TRBJ2-5
clone size: few
D gene: .
CDR3 DNA: TGTGCCAGCAGTTTAGCACTGGGGACCCAGTACTTC
CDR3 protein: CASSLALGTQYF

V gene: TRBV30
J gene: TRBJ1-4
clone size: .
D gene: .
CDR3 DNA: TGTGCCTGGACCCAGCTTGCAACTAATGAAAAACTGTTTTTT
CDR3 protein: CAWTQLATNEKLFF

V gene: TRBV5-6
J gene: TRBJ2-1
clone size: many
D gene: .
CDR3 DNA: TGTGCCAGCAGACCTAAATCAGGGATAACCTACAATGAGCAGTTCTTC
CDR3 protein: CASRPKSGITYNEQFF

V gene: TRBV19
J gene: TRBJ2-2
clone size: .
D gene: TRBD2
CDR3 DNA: TGTGCCAGTACCGGACTTAGCGGGAGGGGGAACACCGGGGAGCTGTTTTTT
CDR3 protein: CASTGLSGRGNTGELFF

V gene: TRBV9
J gene: TRBJ2-3
clone size: .
D gene: .
CDR3 DNA: TGTGCCAGCAGCGCCTCCCCTCAGAGCACAGATACGCAGTATTTT
CDR3 protein: CASSASPQSTDTQYF

V gene: TRBV29-1
J gene: TRBJ2-1
clone size: .
D gene: TRBD1
CDR3 DNA: TGCAGCGTTGTGCCCGGGACAGGGAAGAACAATGAGCAGTTCTTC
CDR3 protein: CSVVPGTGKNNEQFF

V gene: TRBV7-9
J gene: TRBJ1-5
clone size: few
D gene: .
CDR3 DNA: TGTGCCAGCAGCCACGAACTTCAGACGTTCAGCAATCAGCCCCAGCATTTT
CDR3 protein: CASSHELQTFSNQPQHF

V gene: TRBV4-1
J gene: TRBJ1-6
clone size: many
D gene: TRBD1
CDR3 DNA: TGCGCCAGCGGAAGGGGGCTCGGGGATAATTCACCCCTCCACTTT
CDR3 protein: CASGRGLGDNSPLHF

V gene: TRBV29-1
J gene: TRBJ2-7
clone size: few
D gene: TRBD2
CDR3 DNA: TGCAGCGTTTTCGGCGGGGGGGCCCGGGAGCAGTACTTC
CDR3 protein: CSVFGGGAREQYF

V gene: TRBV7-6
J gene: TRBJ1-1
clone size: .
D gene: TRBD1
CDR3 DNA: TGTGCCAGCAGCCAAAATGGGGGACAGGGGAACACTGAAGCTTTCTTT
CDR3 protein: CASSQNGGQGNTEAFF

V gene: TRBV5-6
J gene: TRBJ1-2
clone size: many
D gene: TRBD1
CDR3 DNA: TGTGCCAGCAGCTTGGATACAGGGGCCTATGGCTACACCTTC
CDR3 protein: CASSLDTGAYGYTF

V gene: TRBV2
J gene: TRBJ1-2
clone size: few
D gene: .
CDR3 DNA: TGTGCCAGCACCCAAGAGGATCGGGGCTACACCTTC
CDR3 protein: CASTQEDRGYTF

V gene: TRBV21-1
J gene: TRBJ1-2
clone size: .
D gene: .
CDR3 DNA: TGTGCCAGCAGCAGCTACAGGGTAGGCCGCTATGGCTACACCTTC
CDR3 protein: CASSSYRVGRYGYTF

V gene: TRBV6-6
J gene: TRBJ2-1
clone size: few
D gene: .
CDR3 DNA: TGTGCCAGCAGTTACTCGAAGTACTTCTACAATGAGCAGTTCTTC
CDR3 protein: CASSYSKYFYNEQFF

V gene: TRBV4-1
J gene: TRBJ2-1
clone size: few
D gene: .
CDR3 DNA: TGCGCCAGCAGCCAAGATCTGTGGGCAGGCAATGAGCAGTTCTTC
CDR3 protein: CASSQDLWAGNEQFF

V gene: TRBV5-4
J gene: TRBJ2-1
clone size: .
D gene: .
CDR3 DNA: TGTGCCAGCAGTCCCGGGCAGATCCCCCATGAGCAGTTCTTC
CDR3 protein: CASSPGQIPHEQFF

V gene: TRBV7-2
J gene: TRBJ2-1
clone size: .
D gene: TRBD2
CDR3 DNA: TGTGCCAGCAGCCCTGTGACTAGCGGGAGAGGCGGAAATGAGCAGTTCTTC
CDR3 protein: CASSPVTSGRGGNEQFF

V gene: TRBV6-6
J gene: TRBJ2-1
clone size: once
D gene: .
CDR3 DNA: TGTGCCAGCAGTTCCGGACCCACCCACTACAATGAGCAGTTCTTC
CDR3 protein: CASSSGPTHYNEQFF

V gene: TRBV12-3/TRBV12-4
J gene: TRBJ2-1
clone size: many
D gene: .
CDR3 DNA: TGTGCCAGCCGGTACACCTACAATGAGCAGTTCTTC
CDR3 protein: CASRYTYNEQFF

V gene: TRBV3-1
J gene: TRBJ1-4
clone size: few
D gene: .
CDR3 DNA: TGTGCCAGCAGCCGAAGTGGGGGGAGCGAAAAACTGTTTTTT
CDR3 protein: CASSRSGGSEKLFF

V gene: TRBV10-3
J gene: TRBJ1-1
clone size: few
D gene: .
CDR3 DNA: TGTGCCATCAGTGGTTTCGGACAGAACACTGAAGCTTTCTTT
CDR3 protein: CAISGFGQNTEAFF

V gene: TRBV29-1
J gene: TRBJ2-3
clone size: many
D gene: TRBD2
CDR3 DNA: TGCAGCGTTGATACCCTACTACTAGCGGGAGATACTACAGATACGCAGTATTTT
CDR3 protein: CSVDTLLLAGDTTDTQYF

V gene: TRBV12-3/TRBV12-4
J gene: TRBJ1-2
clone size: many
D gene: .
CDR3 DNA: TGTGCCAGCAGTTTGAGCGGAGGTAACTATGGCTACACCTTC
CDR3 protein: CASSLSGGNYGYTF

V gene: TRBV28
J gene: TRBJ1-6
clone size: .
D gene: .
CDR3 DNA: TGTGCCAGCATCCCGGGACAAAGGAATTCACCCCTCCACTTT
CDR3 protein: CASIPGQRNSPLHF

V gene: TRBV28
J gene: TRBJ2-5
clone size: many
D gene: TRBD1
CDR3 DNA: TGTGCCAGCAGTGACAGGGGGCGAGAGACCCAGTACTTC
CDR3 protein: CASSDRGRETQYF

V gene: TRBV28
J gene: TRBJ1-2
clone size: .
D gene: .
CDR3 DNA: TGTGCCAGCAGTTTCCAGGGCTATGGCTACACCTTC
CDR3 protein: CASSFQGYGYTF

V gene: TRBV6-2/TRBV6-3
J gene: TRBJ2-7
clone size: few
D gene: .
CDR3 DNA: TGTGCCAGCCGCGGGGCTCAAAGGGGGTCGGAGCAGTACTTC
CDR3 protein: CASRGAQRGSEQYF

V gene: TRBV12-3/TRBV12-4
J gene: TRBJ1-5
clone size: few
D gene: .
CDR3 DNA: TGTGCCAGCAGTTTCCGACCAAACGGGTATCAGCCCCAGCATTTT
CDR3 protein: CASSFRPNGYQPQHF

V gene: TRBV20-1
J gene: TRBJ2-2
clone size: .
D gene: .
CDR3 DNA: TGCAGTGCTAGAGCGTCCGGGGCCCGTTACCACGGGGAGCTGTTTTTT
CDR3 protein: CSARASGARYHGELFF

V gene: TRBV18
J gene: TRBJ2-7
clone size: few
D gene: .
CDR3 DNA: TGTGCCAGCTCATCGGGACTGAGCTACGAGCAGTACTTC
CDR3 protein: CASSSGLSYEQYF

V gene: TRBV21-1
J gene: TRBJ2-7
clone size: many
D gene: .
CDR3 DNA: TGTGCCAGCAGCAACCAGCCCCACTACGAGCAGTACTTC
CDR3 protein: CASSNQPHYEQYF

V gene: TRBV7-9
J gene: TRBJ2-1
clone size: many
D gene: .
CDR3 DNA: TGTGCCAGCAGCCGGATGGGGACTTATAATGAGCAGTTCTTC
CDR3 protein: CASSRMGTYNEQFF

V gene: TRBV29-1
J gene: TRBJ2-1
clone size: many
D gene: .
CDR3 DNA: TGCAGCGCCCTTCCGACGGGAGCCTACAGGGAGCAGTTCTTC
CDR3 protein: CSALPTGAYREQFF

V gene: TRBV11-3
J gene: TRBJ2-1
clone size: few
D gene: .
CDR3 DNA: TGTGCCAGCAGCTTGTCAGCCAATGAGCAGTTCTTC
CDR3 protein: CASSLSANEQFF

V gene: TRBV5-1
J gene: TRBJ2-1
clone size: few
D gene: .
CDR3 DNA: TGCGCCAGCAGCTTGGAGGACTTCACCTACAATGAGCAGTTCTTC
CDR3 protein: CASSLEDFTYNEQFF

V gene: TRBV27
J gene: TRBJ2-3
clone size: .
D gene: .
CDR3 DNA: TGTGCCAGCAGTTTATCGACAGTCACAGATACGCAGTATTTT
CDR3 protein: CASSLSTVTDTQYF

V gene: TRBV20-1
J gene: TRBJ2-6
clone size: few
D gene: TRBD2
CDR3 DNA: TGCAGTGCCTCGGGGGCGGGAGGACCGGGGGCCAACGTCCTGACTTTC
CDR3 protein: CSASGAGGPGANVLTF

V gene: TRBV5-1
J gene: TRBJ2-1
clone size: many
D gene: TRBD2
CDR3 DNA: TGCGCCAGCAGCTTGAAGGGACTAGCGGGGGCGGGTGAGCAGTTCTTC
CDR3 protein: CASSLKGLAGAGEQFF

V gene: TRBV11-2
J gene: TRBJ1-4
clone size: .
D gene: TRBD1
CDR3 DNA: TGTGCCAGCAGCCCCCGGACAGGGGAGAGGAAAAAACTGTTTTTT
CDR3 protein: CASSPRTGERKKLFF

V gene: TRBV7-2
J gene: TRBJ1-6
clone size: .
D gene: .
CDR3 DNA: TGTGCCAGCAGCTTAGCCGCCGGGACTGAGACCCTCCACTTT
CDR3 protein: CASSLAAGTETLHF

V gene: TRBV20-1
J gene: TRBJ2-3
clone size: few
D gene: TRBD1
CDR3 DNA: TGCAGTGGTGACCAGGGGGCGGGCACAGATACGCAGTATTTT
CDR3 protein: CSGDQGAGTDTQYF

V gene: TRBV5-1
J gene: TRBJ1-6
clone size: .
D gene: .
CDR3 DNA: TGCGCCAGCAGCTTCCGAACCCGATATAATTCACCCCTCCACTTT
CDR3 protein: CASSFRTRYNSPLHF

V gene: TRBV5-6
J gene: TRBJ2-7
clone size: few
D gene: TRBD1
CDR3 DNA: TGTGCCAGCAGCTTGGGGGGACAGTCCTACGAGCAGTACTTC
CDR3 protein: CASSLGGQSYEQYF